The sequence of this T cell receptor (beta chain) was determined in a study of blood T cell repertoires in COVID-19. For the study at large: Both acute and convalescent COVID-19 samples were obtained from the United States, Italy and Spain. The analysed material was cDNA or gDNA that came from T cells, B-cell-depleted T cells, or PBMCs.

Methods used by the authors: By means of reference gene primer amplification, nucleated cell counts were estimated. Only in-frame clones appear in the TCRdb table, and some are missing; sequencing was by immunoSEQ multiplex PCR. The V and J calls and the clone size are those of that table, but D and trimming were determined from the DNA. The data contain around 300,000 clones, approximately 91% of them seen just once; the ten biggest clones take up approximately 2.1%. With 3 bases clipped from V and 1 base from J, the junction kept 5 bases outside the gene matches. Germline V gives CDR1 MDHEN, CDR2 SYDVKM. The CDR3 runs 15 residues. Seattle patient enrollment occurred during active infection, with longitudinal follow-up thereafter.

Sequencing used peripheral blood. This clonotype was sampled from a woman under 40 with COVID-19, enrolled during active disease. This sequence joins TRBV28 and TRBJ1-1; 7 bases are shared with TRBD1. CDR3 protein: CASSFFRTGNTEAFF. The CDR3 DNA reads as TGTGCCAGCAGTTTTTTTAGGACAGGGAACACTGAAGCTTTCTTT.